In this sample, the clone carrying this T cell receptor beta chain turned up once. The entry originates in a study of blood T cell repertoires in COVID-19. Study-wide context: Samples of COVID-19 (acute and convalescent) were obtained from the United States, Italy and Spain.

Sequencing used immunoSEQ multiplex PCR; TCRdb keeps in-frame clones, though not all of them. The sample contains around 200,000 clones, about 78% of which appear only once. This receptor was taken from a woman in her 70s with acute or convalescent COVID-19. Sequences were obtained from peripheral blood.

The CDR3, as DNA: TGCAGCGTTGAGTTCCCTTCGGGGGGCTACACCTTC. Translating it yields CSVEFPSGGYTF. This chain joins TRBV29-1 and TRBJ1-2; D unclear. The CDR3 runs 12 residues. Germline loops: CDR1 SQVTM, CDR2 ANQGSEA. V shed 3 bases and J shed 8 bases, with 13 bases lying between them.